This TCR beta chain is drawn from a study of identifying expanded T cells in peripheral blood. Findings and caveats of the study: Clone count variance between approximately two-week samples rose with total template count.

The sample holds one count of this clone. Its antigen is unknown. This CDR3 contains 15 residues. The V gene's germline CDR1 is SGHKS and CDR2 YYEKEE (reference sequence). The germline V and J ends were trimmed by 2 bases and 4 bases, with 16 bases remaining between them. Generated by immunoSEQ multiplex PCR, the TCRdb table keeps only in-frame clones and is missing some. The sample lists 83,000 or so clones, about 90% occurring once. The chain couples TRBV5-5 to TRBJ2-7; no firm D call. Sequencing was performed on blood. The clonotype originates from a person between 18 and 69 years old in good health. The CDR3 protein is CASSLGWTADYEQYF. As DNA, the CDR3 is TGTGCCAGCAGCTTAGGTTGGACGGCCGATTACGAGCAGTACTTC.